This record looks at one T cell receptor beta chain sequence and its context. Unique molecular identifiers were incorporated during preparation of the TCRbeta library. One entry per CDR3 protein results from TCRdb running MiXCR on the PCR reads. The table records roughly 610,000 distinct CDR3 sequences, about 10% of them present only once. Trimming stripped 8 bases from V and 4 bases from J, with 24 bases between. The CDR3 spans 17 residues. Germline V gene lookup returns CDR1 SNHLY and CDR2 FYNNEI. This sample was included in a study of T-cell reconstitution after alpha-beta-depleted transplantation in children.

V gene TRBV2 combines with J gene TRBJ2-1, with D perhaps matching TRBD2 (6 bases). This TCR was recovered from a human donor who donated a stem cell graft to a child with acute myeloid leukemia. This material consisted of PBMCs from the stem cell graft donor, taken from the stem cell graft. The CDR3 DNA reads TGTGCCAGCCGTCAACTTCCAACCTCCGGACTATACAATGAGCAGTTCTTC. Translating it yields CASRQLPTSGLYNEQFF.